This note documents a single TCR beta chain sequence. What antigen it recognizes has not been identified. The record has no base qualities; no much larger clone is one base away. This sample was included in a study of blood T cell repertoires in COVID-19 (dated by TCRdb to about 2020). About the study as a whole: Samples covering the acute and convalescent phases of COVID-19 were provided by collaborators in the United States, Italy and Spain. The material from the prospective study consisted of cDNA or gDNA derived from T cells, B-cell-depleted T cells, or PBMCs. The dataset comprised deeply sampled blood TCRbeta repertoires from subjects exposed to, actively infected with, or recovered from COVID-19. The repertoires were made available in a free public database intended to serve as a resource for research on the immune response to SARS-CoV-2. The samples were drawn from two sources: the first 160 participants of the ongoing ImmuneRACE study, and over 1,000 subjects contributed by 6 global collaborators. The sample metadata nearly always contained a de-identified subject ID, COVID-19 status, age in years and sex. Where available, HLA class I and class II types were obtained from metadata supplied by the sample provider rather than from assay-based typing. On the study overall, not on this receptor specifically: Clinical and demographic metadata were provided uncurated, with the amount varying by source and participant.

TCRbeta CDR3 regions were amplified from genomic DNA using the immunoSEQ Assay, a bias-controlled multiplex PCR. The original methods were these. Nucleated cell counts per sample were estimated from amplification of reference gene primers within the assay. To quantify the absolute abundance of each unique TCRbeta CDR3 rearrangement, sequence reads were collapsed and filtered. For each sample, productive Simpson clonality was calculated as the square root of Simpson's diversity index across productive rearrangements. The table comes from immuneACCESS by way of TCRdb, which keeps in-frame sequences with V and J called. Part of the clones is missing from these tables; in studies checked, under half for an unresolved V gene and the rest for unknown reasons. Clonal size and the V and J genes are those of that table, whereas D and trimming came from the DNA. This sample has more than 200,000 clones in its table, and around 84% of those were observed once. Approximately 1.5% of the sample belongs to the ten largest clones.

The germline V gene supplies CDR1 MDHEN and CDR2 SYDVKM. Measured from the cysteine to the phenylalanine, the CDR3 is 12 residues long. Solely the CDR3 DNA is kept, with 36 bases framed from the first base. The germline ends are 7 bases apart after V is trimmed by 3 bases and J by 5 bases. Participants in the prospective study were aged about 18 to 89 years, lived in over 20 United States geographic areas, and enrolled through a virtual design. In the prospective study, participants were assigned to cohorts based on the clinical history participants reported in a screening survey and a study questionnaire. For ImmuneRACE Cohort 3, a participant was defined as recovered based on two consecutive negative NP/OP PCR tests, clearance by a healthcare professional, or resolution of symptoms. In the prospective study, mobile phlebotomists collected whole blood, serum and a nasopharyngeal or oropharyngeal swab from each participant. Additional blood draws and questionnaires over an approximately two-month period could optionally be provided by prospective study participants. Before DNA extraction, prospective study blood samples were shipped either frozen or at room temperature.

Here the chain combines TRBV28 and TRBJ1-2, with no D gene named confidently. Sequencing input: PBMCs or T cells enriched from blood (not recorded which). The receptor comes from a woman aged 45-59 years who had recovered from COVID-19. The nucleotides read TGTGCCAGCAGTTTGAGTGCTTATGGCTACACCTTC. This translates into CASSLSAYGYTF.